This T cell receptor (beta chain) was captured by sequencing in a study of read filtering for tumor transcriptome and immune sequencing. Looking at the study overall: The cohort had roughly 17 men and more than 11 women aged roughly 47 to 85, mean about 70 years. IR-seq gave about 3.5 to 10.27 million TCR reads per sample; RNA-seq gave roughly 75 to 1,400. General observations from the study: Without single-read clonotypes, shared clonotype proportions correlated more between IR-seq and RNA-seq.

In germline, CDR1 is SQVTM, CDR2 ANQGSEA. The CDR3 spans 11 residues. V was trimmed by 7 bases and J by 1 base, leaving 7 bases between them. This clonotype occurred many times. What it recognizes is unknown. This library used roughly 400 ng RNA and molecular barcoded adaptors spanning alpha/delta and beta/gamma chains. One entry per CDR3 protein results from TCRdb running MiXCR on the reads. This repertoire shows 20,000 to 30,000 distinct CDR3 sequences, roughly 20% found once; its top ten account for under 20%. The sample consisted of a population of CD138-negative cells sorted from bone marrow. The clonotype comes from a donor at least 40 years old with multiple myeloma. This rearrangement joins TRBV29-1 to TRBJ2-5; D unclear. CDR3 DNA sequence: TGCAGCGGCACGGGCCAAGAGACCCAGTACTTC. This gives the protein CSGTGQETQYF.